These T cell receptor beta chains were read from a single sample in a study of blood T cell repertoires in COVID-19. Measured with immunoSEQ multiplex PCR; TCRdb has only the in-frame clones, and not every one. The sample yields roughly 96,000 clones, roughly 80% seen once. Sequenced sample: peripheral blood. Receptors were obtained from an older man with acute or convalescent COVID-19. The conserved cysteine and the conserved F or W are not part of the CDR3 here. A row's size may be missing; if present it is once, few, many or a size class.

v_gene: TRBV7-9; abundance: once; CDR3aa: ASSPGNTNEKLF
v_gene: TRBV6-5; abundance: -; CDR3aa: ASSYLGVTDTQY
v_gene: TRBV20-1; abundance: -; CDR3aa: TSTGFYGYT
v_gene: TRBV6-1; abundance: -; CDR3aa: ASSEVQGHQPQH
v_gene: TRBV7-2; abundance: -; CDR3aa: ASSLRGDWGYT
v_gene: TRBV27; abundance: once; CDR3aa: ASSLSAGNTEAF
v_gene: TRBV5-4; abundance: -; CDR3aa: ASSFKAGGASEAF
v_gene: TRBV7-9; abundance: -; CDR3aa: ASSFPLGQKGYEQF
v_gene: TRBV5-5; abundance: -; CDR3aa: ASSTIGGANTIY
v_gene: TRBV19; abundance: -; CDR3aa: ASSMAGTGTNEKLF
v_gene: TRBV19; abundance: -; CDR3aa: ASSMLTGGAQETQY
v_gene: TRBV19; abundance: few; CDR3aa: ASSIRDKRHRTSTDTQY
v_gene: TRBV4-1; abundance: -; CDR3aa: ASSQDRTSGSAEQY
v_gene: TRBV7-9; abundance: few; CDR3aa: ASSLTVSGNTIY
v_gene: TRBV27; abundance: -; CDR3aa: ASSLGGSLRTYEQY
v_gene: TRBV6-5; abundance: -; CDR3aa: ASSGAGVRHEQF
v_gene: TRBV18; abundance: -; CDR3aa: ASSPIDPRTGTETQY
v_gene: TRBV19; abundance: once; CDR3aa: ASRINRDRGINEQF
v_gene: TRBV5-1; abundance: -; CDR3aa: ASSFKGDLGETQY
v_gene: TRBV30; abundance: -; CDR3aa: ASTGGPNSNQPQH
v_gene: TRBV7-9; abundance: few; CDR3aa: ASRKTVNEKLF
v_gene: TRBV7-2; abundance: -; CDR3aa: ASSAGEGLAYGYT
v_gene: TRBV4-3; abundance: -; CDR3aa: ASSQEAGSGGANVLT
v_gene: TRBV27; abundance: -; CDR3aa: ASSLHTNQPQH
v_gene: TRBV6-6; abundance: -; CDR3aa: ASRGANYGYT
v_gene: TRBV7-6; abundance: -; CDR3aa: ASSLGASGGNEQF
v_gene: TRBV2; abundance: -; CDR3aa: ASRAGQGYNQPQH
v_gene: TRBV7-2; abundance: once; CDR3aa: ASSPWGLNTEAF
v_gene: TRBV6-5; abundance: -; CDR3aa: ASRRTGPNTGELF
v_gene: TRBV28; abundance: -; CDR3aa: ATQGGPSGNEKLF
v_gene: TRBV6-5; abundance: -; CDR3aa: ASRMGLAGTGELF
v_gene: TRBV6-6; abundance: -; CDR3aa: ASNDRDRVPYEQY
v_gene: TRBV6-2/TRBV6-3; abundance: -; CDR3aa: ASSFDRPNSPLH
v_gene: TRBV24-1; abundance: -; CDR3aa: ATVAGVRGTQY
v_gene: TRBV5-1; abundance: few; CDR3aa: ASSDRGLPYEQY
v_gene: TRBV5-6; abundance: few; CDR3aa: ASGKRGQGTYEQY
v_gene: TRBV5-1; abundance: -; CDR3aa: ASSLVGGGPDTQY
v_gene: TRBV7-9; abundance: -; CDR3aa: ASSLGDTYGYT
v_gene: TRBV19; abundance: -; CDR3aa: ASRDRDTSNYGYT
v_gene: TRBV5-1; abundance: -; CDR3aa: ASSLGQVSGQY
v_gene: TRBV5-8; abundance: -; CDR3aa: ASSLTGGRGGYT
v_gene: TRBV23-1; abundance: -; CDR3aa: ASSHPSGGVADQPQH
v_gene: TRBV7-2; abundance: -; CDR3aa: ASSLDAGGEQF
v_gene: TRBV11-2; abundance: -; CDR3aa: ASSLIGGWSYT
v_gene: TRBV20-1; abundance: -; CDR3aa: SASPSYEQY
v_gene: TRBV12-3/TRBV12-4; abundance: -; CDR3aa: ASKPGLVETQY
v_gene: TRBV11-3; abundance: -; CDR3aa: ASSLEAFYEQY